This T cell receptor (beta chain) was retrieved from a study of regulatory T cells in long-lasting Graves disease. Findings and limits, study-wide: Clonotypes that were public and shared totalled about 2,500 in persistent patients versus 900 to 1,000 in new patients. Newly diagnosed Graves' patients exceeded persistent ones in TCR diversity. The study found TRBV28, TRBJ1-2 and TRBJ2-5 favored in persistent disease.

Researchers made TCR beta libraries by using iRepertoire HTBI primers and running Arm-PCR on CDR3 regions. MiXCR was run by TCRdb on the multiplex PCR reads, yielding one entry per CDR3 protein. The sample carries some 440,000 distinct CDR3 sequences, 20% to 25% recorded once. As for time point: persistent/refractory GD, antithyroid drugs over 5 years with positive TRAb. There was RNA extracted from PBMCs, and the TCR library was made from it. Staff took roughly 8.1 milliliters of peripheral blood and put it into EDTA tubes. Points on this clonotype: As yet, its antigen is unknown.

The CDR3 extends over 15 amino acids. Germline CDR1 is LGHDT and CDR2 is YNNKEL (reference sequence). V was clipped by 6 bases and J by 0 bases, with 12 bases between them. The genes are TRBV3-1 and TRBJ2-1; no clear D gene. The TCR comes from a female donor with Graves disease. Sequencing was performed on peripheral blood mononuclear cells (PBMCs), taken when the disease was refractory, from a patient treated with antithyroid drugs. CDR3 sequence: CASSRSASSYNEQFF. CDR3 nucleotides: TGTGCCAGCAGTCGCTCGGCCAGCTCCTACAATGAGCAGTTCTTC.